A selection of T cell receptor beta chains follows, all from one sample in a study of CD8 T cells in Susac syndrome. TCRdb reprocessed the immunoSEQ multiplex PCR reads with MiXCR, giving one entry per CDR3 protein. The sample lists approximately 190,000 distinct CDR3 sequences, over 90% occurring once. Sequencing used CD8+ T cells from PBMCs. Receptor source: a human donor with Susac syndrome. Both conserved end residues are part of each CDR3. Expanded clones are given a class, and other clones once, few, many or no size at all.

v_call: TRBV4-1
clone_size: once
cdr3_aa: CASSPTQGQASNYGYTF

v_call: TRBV6-5
clone_size: .
cdr3_aa: CASSYTDTNTEAFF

v_call: TRBV9
clone_size: .
cdr3_aa: CASSGTGTGLLSDYGYTF

v_call: TRBV5-1
clone_size: .
cdr3_aa: CASSLGGSPLEPQHF

v_call: TRBV5-1
clone_size: .
cdr3_aa: CASSLVGGFYEQYF

v_call: TRBV11-2
clone_size: .
cdr3_aa: CASSFAQGSEQFF

v_call: TRBV11-2
clone_size: few
cdr3_aa: CASSLDTSSYNEQFF

v_call: TRBV24-1
clone_size: .
cdr3_aa: CATSDFRGEQFF

v_call: TRBV2
clone_size: .
cdr3_aa: CATQGPGELFF

v_call: TRBV18
clone_size: .
cdr3_aa: CASSPGQGKYEQYF

v_call: TRBV6-6
clone_size: .
cdr3_aa: CASSSLGTYQETQYF

v_call: TRBV7-8
clone_size: .
cdr3_aa: CASSPDVMSNQPQHF

v_call: TRBV9
clone_size: .
cdr3_aa: CASSPGSVYNEQFF

v_call: TRBV4-1
clone_size: .
cdr3_aa: CASSAGTSGRSPTEQFF

v_call: TRBV13
clone_size: once
cdr3_aa: CASSQDRGDSPLHF

v_call: TRBV9
clone_size: .
cdr3_aa: CASSASSGELFF

v_call: TRBV12-3/TRBV12-4
clone_size: .
cdr3_aa: CAAFRRGTEAFF

v_call: TRBV5-1
clone_size: .
cdr3_aa: CASSLIRGYEQYF

v_call: TRBV7-9
clone_size: .
cdr3_aa: CASSPRQGAVVAFF

v_call: TRBV20-1
clone_size: .
cdr3_aa: CSAIGGRAGELFF

v_call: TRBV12-3/TRBV12-4
clone_size: .
cdr3_aa: CASSPPTGGFRFGYTF

v_call: TRBV7-9
clone_size: .
cdr3_aa: CASSLDTEGYGYTF

v_call: TRBV27
clone_size: once
cdr3_aa: CASSPGLAGGELFF

v_call: TRBV7-8
clone_size: .
cdr3_aa: CASSSKFEGWTDTQYF

v_call: TRBV7-9
clone_size: once
cdr3_aa: CASSLFTGRGSEQFF

v_call: TRBV29-1
clone_size: .
cdr3_aa: CSVEPLQGVNEQFF

v_call: TRBV5-1
clone_size: .
cdr3_aa: CASSPGLAGFYEQYF

v_call: TRBV27
clone_size: .
cdr3_aa: CASSHSGDSYNEQFF

v_call: TRBV7-9
clone_size: .
cdr3_aa: CASSSRTGRTEAFF

v_call: TRBV4-1
clone_size: .
cdr3_aa: CASSQGQGRNTIYF

v_call: TRBV20-1
clone_size: .
cdr3_aa: CSARRCTGGEKLFF

v_call: TRBV3-1
clone_size: .
cdr3_aa: CASSQGVNYEQYF

v_call: TRBV30
clone_size: .
cdr3_aa: CAWSHHRDRGETNEKLFF

v_call: TRBV30
clone_size: .
cdr3_aa: CAWRTRQGAFGTQYF

v_call: TRBV11-2
clone_size: .
cdr3_aa: CASSLVGRGGPAGDEQYF

v_call: TRBV30
clone_size: .
cdr3_aa: CAWSLTWTGQVEQYF

v_call: TRBV6-2/TRBV6-3
clone_size: .
cdr3_aa: CASSRPGTGKNTEAFF

v_call: TRBV20-1
clone_size: .
cdr3_aa: CSAPGSGDNYNEQFF

v_call: TRBV7-9
clone_size: .
cdr3_aa: CASSLDGRGNEQFF

v_call: TRBV27
clone_size: .
cdr3_aa: CASSWGLAGIDNEQFF

v_call: TRBV28
clone_size: .
cdr3_aa: CASSSTHDRGRNQPQHF

v_call: TRBV3-1
clone_size: once
cdr3_aa: CASSPADSYNEQFF

v_call: TRBV9
clone_size: .
cdr3_aa: CASSVDETRQETQYF

v_call: TRBV20-1
clone_size: .
cdr3_aa: CSANRGRVRETQYF

v_call: TRBV30
clone_size: .
cdr3_aa: CAWSRGQETQYF